Following are 5 T cell receptor beta chains from one sample sequenced in a study of cytomegalovirus exposure and HLA in healthy donors. With 60 Vbeta and 13 Jbeta primers, the PCR was carried out. The protocol was immunoSEQ multiplex PCR, while the TCRdb copy is restricted to in-frame clones and leaves out a portion. The sample lists about 180,000 clones, 81% occurring once. The sample was PBMCs. The receptors shown here come from a woman between 18 and 30 years old in good health and CMV-seropositive.

The V call is TRBV6-5, the J call TRBJ1-1; D gene uncertain. This CDR3 spans 13 amino acids. V shed 6 bases and J shed 1 base, with 9 bases lying between them. Per the germline V gene, CDR1 is MNHEY and CDR2 is SVGAGI. The DNA for the CDR3 is TGTGCCAGCAGCCTAGTGGGGAACACTGAAGCTTTCTTT. It yields the protein CASSLVGNTEAFF.

The chain couples TRBV19 to TRBJ1-5; tentatively, D is TRBD2 (6 bases). Gene TRBJ2-3 matches the end of the DNA better, so the J call may be wrong. The V gene's germline CDR1 is LNHDA and CDR2 SQIVND (reference sequence). The length of the CDR3 is 13 residues. In DNA form, the CDR3 reads TGTGCGGGAGGACCGGAGGGCAATCAGCCCCAGTATTTT. This sequence encodes CAGGPEGNQPQYF.

This rearrangement joins TRBV4-2 to TRBJ1-2; D not certain. Trimming shortened V by 6 bases and J by 3 bases, and 14 bases separated the two germline ends. Germline V gene sequence: CDR1 LGHNA, CDR2 YNFKEQ. CDR3 length: 14 residues. The DNA of the CDR3 is TGTGCCAGCAGGACCGGAAGTAGCTACTATGGCTACACCTTC. It translates to CASRTGSSYYGYTF.

The rearrangement uses TRBV28 and TRBJ2-2; perhaps TRBD1 as D (6 bases). Per germline, CDR1 MDHEN and CDR2 SYDVKM. Between the trimmed V and J ends, which lost 6 bases and 4 bases, there was a span of 12 bases. The CDR3 is made up of 14 amino acids. CDR3 region: CASRIRGPTGELFF. CDR3 nucleotides: TGTGCCAGCAGAATCAGGGGTCCCACCGGGGAGCTGTTTTTT. The full variable domain, completed using reference TRBV28 and TRBJ2-2, is DVKVTQSSRYLVKRTGEKVFLECVQDMDHENMFWYRQDPGLGLRLIYFSYDVKMKEKGDIPEGYSVSREKKERFSLILESASTNQTSMYLCASRIRGPTGELFFGEGSRLTVL.

The chain has TRBV7-8 and TRBJ1-2; 12 positions match TRBD1. V was pared by 5 bases and J by 4 bases, with 11 bases of the junction left unmatched. This CDR3 has 17 amino acids. Germline CDR1 is SGHVS and CDR2 is FQNEAQ. The CDR3 nucleotides are TGTGCCAGCAGCCTAGATGGGACAGGGGGCGGTATCTATGGCTACACCTTC. This translates into CASSLDGTGGGIYGYTF. The variable domain in full, with the rest retrieved from reference TRBV7-8 and TRBJ1-2, is GAGVSQSPRYKVAKRGQDVALRCDPISGHVSLFWYQQALGQGPEFLTYFQNEAQLDKSGLPSDRFFAERPEGSVSTLKIQRTQQEDSAVYLCASSLDGTGGGIYGYTFGSGTRLTVV.